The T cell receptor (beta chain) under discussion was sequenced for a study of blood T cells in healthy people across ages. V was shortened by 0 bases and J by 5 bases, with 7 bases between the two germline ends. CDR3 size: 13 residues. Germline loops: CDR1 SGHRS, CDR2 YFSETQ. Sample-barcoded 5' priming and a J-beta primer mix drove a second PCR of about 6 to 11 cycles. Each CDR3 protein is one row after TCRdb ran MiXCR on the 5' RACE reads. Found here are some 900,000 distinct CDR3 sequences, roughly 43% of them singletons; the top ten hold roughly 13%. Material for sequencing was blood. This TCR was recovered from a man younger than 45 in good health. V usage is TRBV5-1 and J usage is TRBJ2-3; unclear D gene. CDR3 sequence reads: CASSLVGKDTQYF. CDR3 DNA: TGCGCCAGCAGCTTGGTAGGGAAAGATACGCAGTATTTT.